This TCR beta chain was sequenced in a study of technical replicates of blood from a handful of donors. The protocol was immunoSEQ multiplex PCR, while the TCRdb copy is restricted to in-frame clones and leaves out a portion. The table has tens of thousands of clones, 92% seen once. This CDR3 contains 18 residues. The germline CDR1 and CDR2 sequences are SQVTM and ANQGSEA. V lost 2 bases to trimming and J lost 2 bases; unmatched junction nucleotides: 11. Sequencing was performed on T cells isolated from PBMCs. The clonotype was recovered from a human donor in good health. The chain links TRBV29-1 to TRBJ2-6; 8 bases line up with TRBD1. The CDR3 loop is CSVEFSRGPNAGANVLTF. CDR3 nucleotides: TGCAGCGTTGAATTTAGCAGGGGGCCGAATGCTGGGGCCAACGTCCTGACTTTC.